The 17 T cell receptor beta chains below come from one sample, sequenced in a study of CD8 T cells in Susac syndrome. cDNA came from roughly 0.47 to 1 ug RNA primed by random hexamers. TCRdb re-analysed the immunoSEQ multiplex PCR reads in MiXCR, keeping a single row per CDR3 protein. In the table there are about 76,000 distinct CDR3 sequences, under 95% of which are singletons. What was sequenced was CD8+ T cells from PBMCs. The receptors come from a human donor with Susac syndrome.

Only one count was recorded for this clonotype. V and J are TRBV5-4 and TRBJ1-1, with D unclear. The germline CDR1 and CDR2 sequences are SGHNT and YYREEE (reference sequence). The CDR3 spans 11 residues. Trimming removed 4 bases from V and 3 bases from J, with 4 bases in between. The CDR3 spells CASSQDTEAFF. CDR3 nucleotide sequence: TGTGCCAGCAGCCAAGACACTGAAGCTTTCTTT.

This sequence joins TRBV28 and TRBJ2-7; no reliable D call. Germline V gene sequence: CDR1 MDHEN, CDR2 SYDVKM. The V gene lost 5 bases and the J gene lost 5 bases, with 22 bases spanning the gap. This CDR3 region has 16 residues. The DNA for the CDR3 is TGTGCCAGCAGTCCGTATGAGGACCCTGCCGTCCACGAGCAGTACTTC. It is translated as CASSPYEDPAVHEQYF.

This chain joins TRBV3-1 and TRBJ2-1, with 10 nucleotides matching TRBD2. The trim removed 1 base at V and 7 bases at J, leaving 7 bases unmatched. CDR1 is LGHDT, CDR2 YNNKEL, per germline (reference sequence). This CDR3 is 16 amino acids long. The CDR3 is CASSQGASGRANEQFF. DNA for the CDR3: TGTGCCAGCAGCCAAGGGGCTAGCGGGAGAGCGAATGAGCAGTTCTTC.

The rearrangement uses TRBV5-1 and TRBJ1-1, with 9 bases matching TRBD1. With V trimmed by 5 bases and J by 0 bases, 11 bases remained unmatched. The CDR3 runs 17 residues. Per the germline V gene, CDR1 is SGHRS and CDR2 is YFSETQ. CDR3 coding DNA: TGCGCCAGCAGGTTCTTCGGGACAGGGAGGGTGAACACTGAAGCTTTCTTT. It yields the protein CASRFFGTGRVNTEAFF.

This sequence joins TRBV4-1 and TRBJ1-2; no firm D call. Germline lookup yields CDR1 MGHRA and CDR2 YSYEKL. The ends were cut back, 0 bases at V and 6 bases at J, with 11 bases in the middle. The CDR3 loop spans 14 amino acids. The CDR3 coding sequence is TGCGCCAGCAGCCAAGAACAAAGGAGGAATGGCTACACCTTC. This sequence encodes CASSQEQRRNGYTF.

The V call is TRBV9, the J call TRBJ2-1, with 10 bases that match TRBD1. This CDR3 has 15 residues. Germline V gene sequence: CDR1 SGDLS, CDR2 YYNGEE. V was clipped by 2 bases and J by 4 bases; unmatched bases: 3. In DNA form, the CDR3 reads TGTGCCAGCAGCGTCGGACAGGGGGTTTACAATGAGCAGTTCTTC. It translates to CASSVGQGVYNEQFF.

This sequence joins TRBV2 and TRBJ2-1; maybe TRBD1 (6 bases). This CDR3 region has 14 residues. Germline V gene data show CDR1 as SNHLY and CDR2 as FYNNEI. Trimming cost V 6 bases and J 7 bases, with 16 bases left between them. The CDR3 region is CASRSPGTQNEQFF. The CDR3 DNA sequence: TGTGCCAGCAGAAGTCCCGGGACACAAAATGAGCAGTTCTTC.

The gene calls are TRBV7-6 and TRBJ2-1; 8 bases map to TRBD2. The CDR3 is made up of 15 amino acids. V lost 1 base and J lost 4; bases outside the gene matches: 3. Per germline, CDR1 SGHVS and CDR2 FNYEAQ. This chain's CDR3 is CASSLGGLAYNEQFF. The CDR3 coding sequence is TGTGCCAGCAGCTTAGGAGGACTAGCTTACAATGAGCAGTTCTTC.

The DNA for the CDR3 is TGTGCCAGTACTCTTACCGCACTGAACACTGAAGCTTTCTTT. Residues: CASTLTALNTEAFF. The chain uses TRBV6-2 or TRBV6-3 and TRBJ1-1, with D uncertain. The germline CDR1 and CDR2 sequences are MNHEY and SVGEGT. The CDR3 runs 14 residues. V was clipped by 9 bases and J by 0 bases, with 14 bases between them.

The chain employs TRBV29-1 and TRBJ2-5; 13 bases agree with TRBD2. Germline CDR1 and CDR2: SQVTM and ANQGSEA. Trimming took 2 bases from V and 2 from J; bases not matched to a gene: 8. The CDR3 length is 17 residues. CDR3 protein: CSVESLGLAGVQETQYF. CDR3 nucleotides: TGCAGCGTTGAATCACTCGGACTAGCGGGGGTACAAGAGACCCAGTACTTC.

The chain uses TRBV5-4 and TRBJ2-1; D is unresolved. CDR3 length equals 15 residues. Germline CDR1 SGHNT, CDR2 YYREEE (reference sequence). Trimming removed 0 bases from V and 0 bases from J, with 7 bases in between. The CDR3, as DNA: TGTGCCAGCAGCTTGGTCCTGAGCTCCTACAATGAGCAGTTCTTC. This gives the protein CASSLVLSSYNEQFF.

The chain couples TRBV19 to TRBJ2-2; the D gene is possibly TRBD1 (5 bases). Trimming took off 9 bases at V and 0 bases at J, with 8 bases between the two ends. The CDR3 is 13 residues long. Germline CDR1 reads LNHDA; CDR2 reads SQIVND (reference sequence). The CDR3 sequence is CASRAPNTGELFF. In DNA form, the CDR3 reads TGTGCCAGCAGGGCTCCGAACACCGGGGAGCTGTTTTTT.

The chain combines TRBV9 with TRBJ2-1; the D gene is possibly TRBD2 (5 bases). The CDR3 runs to 12 residues. Germline CDR1 SGDLS, CDR2 YYNGEE. Trimming took off 3 bases at V and 6 bases at J, with 7 bases between the two ends. This chain's CDR3 is CASSARVNEQFF. The CDR3 region has the DNA TGTGCCAGCAGCGCGCGGGTCAATGAGCAGTTCTTC.

The rearrangement uses TRBV11-2 and TRBJ1-1; D may be TRBD1 (6 bases). V was shortened by 4 bases and J by 2 bases, with 8 bases between the two germline ends. CDR1 and CDR2 from the germline V gene are SGHAT and FQNNGV. The CDR3 sequence is 13 residues long. This chain's CDR3 is CASSYGTNTEAFF. CDR3 bases: TGTGCCAGCAGCTATGGGACAAACACTGAAGCTTTCTTT.

This chain connects TRBV20-1 to TRBJ2-1; the match to TRBD2 covers 10 bases. V lost 2 bases and J lost 8; bases outside the gene matches: 6. The germline CDR1 and CDR2 sequences are DFQATT and SNEGSKA (reference sequence). CDR3 length: 14 amino acids. CDR3 residues: CSARLSSGGDEQFF. CDR3 DNA sequence: TGCAGTGCTAGACTGTCTAGCGGGGGAGATGAGCAGTTCTTC.

The chain uses TRBV7-2 and TRBJ1-2; 7 bases match TRBD1. V trimming: 5 bases; J trimming: 6 bases; junction bases outside the gene matches: 9. The CDR3 contains 14 residues. Germline V gene data show CDR1 as SGHTA and CDR2 as FQGNSA. CDR3 region: CASSPPGQRNGYTF. Here the CDR3 DNA reads TGTGCCAGCAGCCCACCGGGACAGAGGAATGGCTACACCTTC.

The CDR3 here is CASSITGVETQYF. The CDR3 DNA sequence: TGTGCCAGTAGTATAACTGGGGTAGAGACCCAGTACTTC. This sequence joins TRBV19 and TRBJ2-5, with D uncertain. CDR1 is LNHDA, CDR2 SQIVND, per germline (reference sequence). The CDR3 totals 13 residues. V lost 2 bases and J lost 4, with 8 bases in between.